Below are 27 T cell receptor beta chains sequenced from a single sample in a study of B cell selection in AIRE deficiency. Sequencing was performed with immunoSEQ multiplex PCR; in TCRdb, only in-frame clones are kept and a portion is missing. The profile shows more than 12,000 clones, 85% to 95% of them singletons. Regulatory T cells were sorted as CD4+CD25hiCD127low/negative. Sequenced sample: Tregs sorted from PBMCs. These receptors were collected from a human donor with AIRE deficiency.

V and J are TRBV5-1 and TRBJ2-5, with 11 bases identical to TRBD2. The CDR3 spans 17 residues. J was trimmed by 2 bases and V by 3 bases; bases with no gene match: 9. Germline V gene sequence: CDR1 SGHRS, CDR2 YFSETQ. CDR3 loop: CASSSGWTSGQQETQYF. The CDR3, as DNA: TGCGCCAGCAGCTCCGGATGGACTAGCGGGCAGCAAGAGACCCAGTACTTC.

The chain joins TRBV25-1 to TRBJ2-1; TRBD2 matches 15 bases. Germline V gene data show CDR1 as MGHDK and CDR2 as SYGVNS. The CDR3 sequence is 16 residues long. Trimming cost V 5 bases and J 9 bases; bases outside gene matches: 8. Here the CDR3 reads CASSHGPGLAGGEQFF. The CDR3 bases are TGTGCCAGCAGTCACGGGCCGGGACTAGCGGGAGGTGAGCAGTTCTTC.

The V and J genes are TRBV30 and TRBJ2-3; D is possibly TRBD2 (5 bases). The CDR3 covers 15 residues. Germline V gives CDR1 GTSNPN, CDR2 SVGIG (reference sequence). V gave up 2 bases and J gave up 2 bases, with 14 bases separating them. The DNA for the CDR3 is TGTGCCTGGAGTCTGCTAGCCTCCTTCACAGATACGCAGTATTTT. Amino acid sequence: CAWSLLASFTDTQYF.

The chain carries TRBV4-1 and TRBJ2-5, with TRBD2 matching 9 bases. The J segment lost 0 bases and the V segment lost 0 bases, leaving 20 bases of the junction unmatched. Looked up from germline, CDR1 is MGHRA and CDR2 is YSYEKL. The CDR3 runs to 22 residues. The chain's CDR3 is CASSQDSRLLAGANQYQETQYF. CDR3 DNA: TGCGCCAGCAGCCAAGATTCGCGGTTACTAGCGGGTGCAAACCAATACCAAGAGACCCAGTACTTC.

The chain recombines TRBV28 with TRBJ1-2, with D maybe TRBD1 (6 bases). The CDR3 sequence is 13 residues long. Germline V CDR1 and CDR2: MDHEN, SYDVKM. Trimming shortened V by 5 bases and J by 8 bases, and 15 bases separated the two germline ends. CDR3 DNA sequence: TGTGCCAGCAGTAACCAGGGGCCCTTCGGCTACACCTTC. As protein: CASSNQGPFGYTF.

The chain is built from TRBV5-1 and TRBJ2-1; 11 nucleotides agree with TRBD2. Germline CDR1 SGHRS, CDR2 YFSETQ. This CDR3 is built from 17 residues. Trimming removed 1 base from V and 4 bases from J; junction bases left unmatched: 7. DNA of the CDR3: TGCGCCAGCAGCTTGCGGTCGTGGACTAGCGGGTACAATGAGCAGTTCTTC. Protein sequence: CASSLRSWTSGYNEQFF.

The chain uses TRBV7-2 and TRBJ2-5; D is possibly TRBD1 or TRBD2 (5 bases each). The CDR3 runs to 15 residues. The V gene's germline CDR1 is SGHTA and CDR2 FQGNSA. The V and J ends lost 4 bases and 4 bases respectively, with 16 bases between them. In DNA, the CDR3 is TGTGCCAGCAGCTGGGGGTTGGGGATCGGAGAGACCCAGTACTTC. Its protein is CASSWGLGIGETQYF.

Remarks on this clone: At the DNA level, this CDR3 is encoded by other sequences in the same sample as well. The J gene is TRBJ2-1, the V gene TRBV5-1; 12 bases map to TRBD2. Germline V gene data show CDR1 as SGHRS and CDR2 as YFSETQ. After removal of 1 base from V and 7 bases from J, the junction contained 3 bases not matched to a gene. The CDR3 spans 15 residues. The DNA of the CDR3 is TGCGCCAGCAGCTTGAGTCTAGCGGGGGGGAATGAGCAGTTCTTC. Its translation is CASSLSLAGGNEQFF.

This clone was seen once. The chain links TRBV5-1 to TRBJ2-3; 7 bases match TRBD2. The CDR3 totals 14 residues. Looked up from germline, CDR1 is SGHRS and CDR2 is YFSETQ. V shed 5 bases and J 4 bases; nucleotides not matched to a gene: 7. As DNA, the CDR3 is TGCGCCAGCAGAGCGACTAGCAGCGCAGATACGCAGTATTTT. This sequence encodes CASRATSSADTQYF.

The chain uses TRBV14 and TRBJ2-7, with a tentative D call TRBD2 (6 bases). The germline CDR1 and CDR2 sequences are SGHDN and FVKESK. The CDR3 has 13 amino acids. V was clipped by 0 bases and J by 5 bases, with 8 bases between them. The CDR3 DNA reads TGTGCCAGCAGCCAAGAATGGGGGGACGAGCAGTACTTC. Translation: CASSQEWGDEQYF. Looking up the rest from reference TRBV14 and TRBJ2-7 gives the full variable domain: EAGVTQFPSHSVIEKGQTVTLRCDPISGHDNLYWYRRVMGKEIKFLLHFVKESKQDESGMPNNRFLAERTGGTYSTLKVQPAELEDSGVYFCASSQEWGDEQYFGPGTRLTVT.

In DNA form, the CDR3 reads TGCGCCAGCAGCCAAGATTCGCGGGGGTGGAACACTGAAGCTTTCTTT. Encoded protein: CASSQDSRGWNTEAFF. The chain employs TRBV4-1 and TRBJ1-1; D possibly corresponds to TRBD1 (5 bases). Germline assignment: CDR1 MGHRA and CDR2 YSYEKL. The CDR3 is 16 residues long. Trimming took 0 bases from V and 1 from J, leaving 12 bases between them.

The V gene is TRBV19, the J gene TRBJ1-5, with D possibly TRBD1 on 5 matching bases. Looked up from germline, CDR1 is LNHDA and CDR2 is SQIVND (reference sequence). CDR3 length: 14 amino acids. Between the trimmed V and J ends, which lost 2 bases and 3 bases, there was a span of 8 bases. DNA of the CDR3: TGTGCCAGTAGTATAAGGGACTTCAATCAGCCCCAGCATTTT. Translated: CASSIRDFNQPQHF.

This chain connects TRBV7-9 to TRBJ2-3, with D possibly being TRBD2 (6 bases). Per the germline V gene, CDR1 is SEHNR and CDR2 is FQNEAQ (reference sequence). Trimming removed 7 bases at V and 3 bases at J, with 26 bases between. The CDR3 sequence is 18 residues long. CDR3 DNA: TGTGCCAGCATCCCCTGGAGGGGTGGAAGATTTGGGACAGATACGCAGTATTTT. Translation: CASIPWRGGRFGTDTQYF.

The V gene is TRBV5-5, the J gene TRBJ2-2; no clear D. CDR1 is SGHKS and CDR2 is YYEKEE in the germline V gene (reference sequence). Trimming stripped 0 bases from V and 3 bases from J, with 6 bases between. This CDR3 has 14 amino acids. CDR3 coding DNA: TGTGCCAGCAGCTTGGGGAGTCACACCGGGGAGCTGTTTTTT. It yields the protein CASSLGSHTGELFF.

J is TRBJ1-5 and V is TRBV5-5, with D possibly matching TRBD1 (6 bases). Germline loops: CDR1 SGHKS, CDR2 YYEKEE (reference sequence). This CDR3 has 18 amino acids. Trimming cost V 3 bases and J 0 bases, with 19 bases left between them. The CDR3 bases are TGTGCCAGCAGCTGGGGGGCAGGCGGACTCATTAGCAATCAGCCCCAGCATTTT. Protein sequence: CASSWGAGGLISNQPQHF.

This rearrangement joins TRBV18 to TRBJ2-3; no clear D gene. This CDR3 comprises 15 residues. Germline CDR1 and CDR2: KGHSH and LQKENI. V was cut by 8 bases and J by 3 bases, with 18 bases left in between. The CDR3 reads CASTKDRVETDTQYF. CDR3 nucleotide sequence: TGTGCCAGCACGAAAGATCGGGTCGAAACAGATACGCAGTATTTT.

This rearrangement joins TRBV7-3 to TRBJ2-3; tentative D call: TRBD1 (5 bases). The CDR3 covers 15 residues. Germline loops: CDR1 SGHTA, CDR2 FQGTGA. V lost 3 bases, J lost 1 base, and 11 bases lay in between. The CDR3 DNA follows: TGTGCCAGCAGCTTGTGGGGCCCTCGCACAGATACGCAGTATTTT. It specifies CASSLWGPRTDTQYF.

The chain couples TRBV19 to TRBJ2-4; TRBD1 might be the D (5 bases). This CDR3 has 15 amino acids. V shed 5 bases and J shed 1 base, with 12 bases lying between them. From germline, CDR1 is LNHDA and CDR2 SQIVND (reference sequence). CDR3 bases: TGTGCCAGTAGTCCACACCCAGGGGCCAAAAACATTCAGTACTTC. Translating it yields CASSPHPGAKNIQYF. Based on the CDR3 plus reference TRBV19 and TRBJ2-4, the full variable domain is DGGITQSPKYLFRKEGQNVTLSCEQNLNHDAMYWYRQDPGQGLRLIYYSQIVNDFQKGDIAEGYSVSREKKESFPLTVTSAQKNPTAFYLCASSPHPGAKNIQYFGAGTRLSVL.

The CDR3 loop is CASRPEGVVTDTQYF. Written as DNA, the CDR3 is TGTGCCAGCAGACCGGAGGGAGTGGTCACAGATACGCAGTATTTT. The rearrangement uses TRBV6-5 and TRBJ2-3; D might be TRBD2 (6 bases). The CDR3 is 15 residues long. Germline V gives CDR1 MNHEY, CDR2 SVGAGI. V lost 6 bases to trimming and J lost 2 bases, with 15 bases between them.

The V and J genes are TRBV4-3 and TRBJ1-4; possible D gene TRBD1, 5 bases. The CDR3 totals 16 residues. Between the trimmed V and J ends, which lost 2 bases and 4 bases, there was a span of 14 bases. In germline, CDR1 is LGHNA, CDR2 YSLEER. CDR3 loop: CASSQWGPVYNEKLFF. The CDR3, as DNA: TGCGCCAGCAGCCAATGGGGCCCCGTCTATAATGAAAAACTGTTTTTT.

The chain links TRBV25-1 to TRBJ1-2, with D unresolved. Trimming stripped 1 base from V and 7 bases from J, with 4 bases between. Germline loops: CDR1 MGHDK, CDR2 SYGVNS. The CDR3 is made up of 11 amino acids. The CDR3 nucleotides read TGTGCCAGCAGTGAATCTCTTGGCTACACCTTC. It encodes CASSESLGYTF.

The J gene is TRBJ2-7, the V gene TRBV7-2; 14 nucleotides agree with TRBD2. This CDR3 region has 15 residues. Trimming removed 2 bases from V and 7 bases from J; junction bases left unmatched: 4. Germline lookup yields CDR1 SGHTA and CDR2 FQGNSA. CDR3 amino acids: CASSLPTSGRGEQYF. The DNA of the CDR3 is TGTGCCAGCAGCTTACCGACTAGCGGGAGGGGAGAGCAGTACTTC.

The genes are TRBV15 and TRBJ1-5; possibly TRBD1 for D (5 bases). Per germline, CDR1 LNHNV and CDR2 YYDKDF (reference sequence). This CDR3 is built from 14 residues. V shed 3 bases and J shed 6 bases, with 12 bases lying between them. This chain's CDR3 is CATSREDTFQPQHF. The CDR3 DNA reads TGTGCCACCAGCAGGGAGGACACCTTTCAGCCCCAGCATTTT.

The chain recombines TRBV6-1 with TRBJ1-2; the D is unclear. V gave up 0 bases and J gave up 4 bases, with 15 bases separating them. Germline V CDR1 and CDR2: MNHNS, SASEGT. CDR3 length: 16 residues. The CDR3 bases are TGTGCCAGCAGTGAAGCCGAGGCAGCACCCTTCTATGGCTACACCTTC. Amino acids: CASSEAEAAPFYGYTF.

This clone occurred once. The V and J genes are TRBV19 and TRBJ1-5, with TRBD1 identical over 9 bases. There are 16 residues in the CDR3. V was pared by 3 bases and J by 4 bases, with 7 bases of the junction left unmatched. The germline CDR1 and CDR2 sequences are LNHDA and SQIVND (reference sequence). This CDR3 is CASSMTDGQGNQPQHF. The CDR3 DNA reads as TGTGCCAGTAGTATGACGGACGGACAGGGGAATCAGCCCCAGCATTTT. Filled out from reference TRBV19 and TRBJ1-5, the complete variable domain reads DGGITQSPKYLFRKEGQNVTLSCEQNLNHDAMYWYRQDPGQGLRLIYYSQIVNDFQKGDIAEGYSVSREKKESFPLTVTSAQKNPTAFYLCASSMTDGQGNQPQHFGDGTRLSIL.

The chain employs TRBV4-1 and TRBJ2-3; D may match TRBD1 or TRBD2 (6 bases each). The CDR3 is made up of 17 amino acids. With 2 bases removed from V and 6 bases from J, the gap between germline ends came to 21 bases. From germline, CDR1 is MGHRA and CDR2 YSYEKL. CDR3 in amino acids: CASSQLQGGVKGDTQYF. The CDR3 DNA follows: TGCGCCAGCAGCCAATTACAGGGAGGAGTAAAGGGGGATACGCAGTATTTT.

The V gene is TRBV5-1, the J gene TRBJ1-1; 9 nucleotides align to TRBD1. The CDR3 is 16 residues long. Germline CDR1 is SGHRS and CDR2 is YFSETQ. With V trimmed by 4 bases and J by 1 base, 8 bases remained unmatched. CDR3 sequence reads: CASSPRTGQGNTEAFF. The CDR3 DNA follows: TGCGCCAGCAGCCCCCGCACGGGACAGGGGAACACTGAAGCTTTCTTT.